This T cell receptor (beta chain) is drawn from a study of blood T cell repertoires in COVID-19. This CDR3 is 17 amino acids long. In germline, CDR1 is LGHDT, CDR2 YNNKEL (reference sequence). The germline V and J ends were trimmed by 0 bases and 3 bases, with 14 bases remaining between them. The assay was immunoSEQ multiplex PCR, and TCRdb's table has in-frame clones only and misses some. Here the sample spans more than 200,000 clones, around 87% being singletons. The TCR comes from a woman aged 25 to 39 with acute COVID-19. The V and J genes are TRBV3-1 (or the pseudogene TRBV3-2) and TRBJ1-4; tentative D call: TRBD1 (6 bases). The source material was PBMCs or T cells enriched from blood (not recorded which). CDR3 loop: CASSQDPQGRSNEKLFF. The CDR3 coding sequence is TGTGCCAGCAGCCAAGATCCCCAGGGGCGGTCTAATGAAAAACTGTTTTTT.